The TCR beta chain under discussion was sequenced for a study of blood T cell repertoires in COVID-19. For the study at large: PBMCs, B-cell-depleted T cells, or T cells were the source of the cDNA or gDNA that made up the material.

In the source study's methods: Nucleated cell number was recorded as an estimate derived from reference gene primer amplification. Profiled with immunoSEQ multiplex PCR; TCRdb holds only in-frame clones, not every one. V, J and clone size were drawn from that table, and D and trimming were deduced from the DNA. The sample yields around 21,000 clones, 60% to 85% seen once. V was pared by 5 bases and J by 0 bases, with 3 bases of the junction left unmatched. This CDR3 comprises 15 residues. Germline V gene data show CDR1 as SEHNR and CDR2 as FQNEAQ (reference sequence). Sequencing used peripheral blood. This TCR came from an older man with acute or convalescent COVID-19. The chain uses TRBV7-9 and TRBJ1-2; the match to TRBD1 covers 10 bases. CDR3: CASSRQGASNYGYTF. CDR3 nucleotides: TGTGCCAGCAGCCGACAGGGGGCATCTAACTATGGCTACACCTTC.